The clone carrying this T cell receptor beta chain has a count of ten or more. This sample was included in a study of blood T cells in healthy people across ages. This CDR3 has 13 residues. The germline V and J ends were trimmed by 4 bases and 3 bases, with 9 bases remaining between them. The germline gives CDR1 LNHNV, CDR2 YYDKDF (reference sequence). A sample-barcoded 5' primer and a J-beta primer mix were used in a second PCR of roughly 6 to 11 cycles. TCRdb fed the 5' RACE reads into MiXCR, producing one record per CDR3 protein. The data show 700,000 to 950,000 distinct CDR3 sequences, about 40% seen once.

This chain joins TRBV15 and TRBJ2-5; D call uncertain. The source is a woman aged 55-69 years in good health. The sequenced sample was blood. CDR3 protein: CATSNTNEETQYF. Written as DNA, the CDR3 is TGTGCCACCAGCAATACCAACGAAGAGACCCAGTACTTC.